This T cell receptor (beta chain) originates from a study of lymphopenia after photon versus proton radiotherapy. This CDR3 region has 14 residues. Germline CDR1 and CDR2: SGHDT and YYEEEE. The V end was cut by 7 bases, the J end by 5 bases, with 19 bases between. Findings of the study overall: Survival link was tested only in deceased patients; proton benefit remains a possibility. Larger post-nadir TCR diversity loss correlated inversely with survival in deceased patients. Oligoclonal CD8+ Temra expansion after nadir drove photon patients' diversity drop. Relative stability marked proton patients; photon patients lost diversity and naive cells.

The method was immunoSEQ multiplex PCR; TCRdb's version includes in-frame clones alone and lacks a portion of them. Of some 30,000 clones listed, about 88% are singletons. A word on this clone: The antigen is unknown.

The sample consisted of peripheral blood, taken from a patient treated with proton-based radiotherapy. The TCR originated in a woman between 65 and 79 years old with pancreatic cancer. Some clones in this sample may be carry-over from other donors' samples. The chain has TRBV5-6 and TRBJ2-7; D is uncertain. In DNA, the CDR3 is TGTGCCAGCGGGCGGCGTGGTTTCGGCGACGAGCAGTACTTC. It is translated as CASGRRGFGDEQYF.